Below are 19 T cell receptor beta chains sequenced from a single sample in a study of CD8+CD57+ T cells in acquired aplastic anemia (dated by TCRdb to the late 2010s). Patients chosen for sequencing had shown expansion of CD8+CD57+ cells by flow cytometry. The sample was run on an Illumina HiSeq 2000. Profiling of TCR beta VDJ combinations and CDR3 sequences used genomic DNA as the template. TCRdb reprocessed the public reads (quality trimming at Q25 with fastp, clone calling with MiXCR) and kept in-frame beta chains. Each CDR3 protein appears once, grouped with its most common genes and DNA. The sample table records more than 150,000 distinct CDR3 sequences; around half of these occur just once. The ten largest clonotypes hold 1.8% of the sample. The source material was sorted CD4+, CD8+, or CD8+CD57+ T cells (not recorded which) from PBMCs. These receptor sequences come from a human donor with aplastic anemia.

This clonotype was seen ten or more times. V and J are TRBV5-5 and TRBJ1-2, with 7 bases identical to TRBD1. Germline assignment: CDR1 SGHKS and CDR2 YYEKEE (reference sequence). The CDR3 is 16 amino acids. The V segment lost 6 bases and the J segment 4 bases; nucleotides outside the gene matches: 15. CDR3 sequence: CASTTLPGQTIYGYTF. For the CDR3, the DNA is TGTGCCAGCACCACCTTGCCGGGACAGACAATCTATGGCTACACCTTC.

V usage is TRBV2 and J usage is TRBJ2-1; unclear D gene. This CDR3 comprises 12 residues. Germline V gene data show CDR1 as SNHLY and CDR2 as FYNNEI. Trimming left V 5 bases short and J 8 bases short, with 10 bases between. The chain's CDR3 is CASSPIGHEQFF. For the CDR3, the DNA is TGTGCCAGCAGTCCGATTGGGCATGAGCAGTTCTTC.

This clonotype appeared many times. This sequence joins TRBV20-1 and TRBJ2-3; D possibly corresponds to TRBD2 (6 bases). Per germline, CDR1 DFQATT and CDR2 SNEGSKA (reference sequence). V gave up 0 bases and J gave up 4 bases, with 14 bases separating them. The CDR3 has 15 amino acids. CDR3 DNA: TGCAGTGCTAGAGATCCCACGGGAGCCGCAGATACGCAGTATTTT. Translation: CSARDPTGAADTQYF.

V and J are TRBV10-3 and TRBJ2-1; weak D call: TRBD2 (6 bases). Looked up from germline, CDR1 is ENHRY and CDR2 is SYGVKD. V was pared by 0 bases and J by 2 bases, with 11 bases between. The CDR3 contains 16 residues. CDR3 nucleotide sequence: TGTGCCATCAGTGAGTCATTAGCGGTCACCTACAATGAGCAGTTCTTC. As protein: CAISESLAVTYNEQFF.

About this clonotype itself: The junction differs from germline at one of its ends, possibly a read error. The V call is TRBV27, the J call TRBJ2-2; TRBD2 matches 7 bases. Per germline, CDR1 MNHEY and CDR2 SMNVEV (reference sequence). CDR3 length: 15 residues. The CDR3 DNA follows: TGTGCCTGCAGTCCTGGGCCTAGCGGCACCGGGGAGCTGTTTTTT. This sequence encodes CACSPGPSGTGELFF.

This clonotype appeared a few times. The chain couples TRBV15 to TRBJ2-7; D remains ambiguous. V lost 5 bases and J 0 bases, leaving 8 bases between the germline ends. This CDR3 spans 13 amino acids. Looked up from germline, CDR1 is LNHNV and CDR2 is YYDKDF (reference sequence). The CDR3 loop is CATSPHSSYEQYF. The CDR3 nucleotides are TGTGCCACCAGCCCCCATAGCTCCTACGAGCAGTACTTC. Complete variable domain (other parts from reference TRBV15 and TRBJ2-7): DAMVIQNPRYQVTQFGKPVTLSCSQTLNHNVMYWYQQKSSQAPKLLFHYYDKDFNNEADTPDNFQSRRPNTSFCFLDIRSPGLGDTAMYLCATSPHSSYEQYFGPGTRLTVT.

This clonotype came up a few times. V gene TRBV5-4 combines with J gene TRBJ2-1, with 7 nucleotides matching TRBD1. Germline CDR1 and CDR2: SGHNT and YYREEE (reference sequence). V trimming: 3 bases; J trimming: 5 bases; junction bases outside the gene matches: 14. CDR3 length equals 17 residues. CDR3 DNA sequence: TGTGCCAGCAGCTCGGCGCCCGACAGGGTGTGGCACAATGAGCAGTTCTTC. As protein: CASSSAPDRVWHNEQFF.

The chain uses TRBV19 and TRBJ1-3; 7 bases are shared with TRBD1. The germline gives CDR1 LNHDA, CDR2 SQIVND (reference sequence). The CDR3 sequence is 14 residues long. With 7 bases clipped from V and 4 bases from J, the junction kept 7 bases outside the gene matches. DNA of the CDR3: TGTGCCAGTACTGATCAGGGGGGCGGAAACACCATATATTTT. The encoded protein is CASTDQGGGNTIYF.

The table lists this clonotype with many counts. The CDR3 bases are TGTGCCAGCAGCTTGGCCTGGAACACAGGAATCGTGTCACCCCTCCACTTT. This gives the protein CASSLAWNTGIVSPLHF. V gene TRBV5-6 combines with J gene TRBJ1-6; D might be TRBD1 (5 bases). V was cut by 0 bases and J by 10 bases, with 20 bases left in between. This CDR3 contains 17 residues. Per germline, CDR1 SGHDT and CDR2 YYEEEE.

This rearrangement joins TRBV10-1 to TRBJ1-2; D is perhaps TRBD1 (6 bases). This CDR3 is 13 amino acids long. The germline CDR1 and CDR2 sequences are WNHNN and SYGVQD (reference sequence). V was clipped by 11 bases and J by 2 bases, with 15 bases between them. CDR3 DNA: TGCGCCGGAGGAGGGGGACTAAACTATGGCTACACCTTC. This sequence encodes CAGGGGLNYGYTF.

This clonotype occurred many times. The V and J genes are TRBV4-2 and TRBJ1-1; D call uncertain. V was cut by 1 base and J by 1 base, with 7 bases left in between. The CDR3 contains 14 residues. The germline V gene encodes CDR1 LGHNA and CDR2 YNFKEQ. The CDR3 reads CASSQAGGNTEAFF. The DNA of the CDR3 is TGTGCCAGCAGCCAAGCAGGAGGGAACACTGAAGCTTTCTTT.

As to this clonotype: This clone may be a read error of a much larger clone one base away. J is TRBJ2-7 and V is TRBV6-1, with D unclear. Looked up from germline, CDR1 is MNHNS and CDR2 is SASEGT. This CDR3 is built from 13 residues. In DNA, the CDR3 is TGTGCCAGCGGTGAGACCCGGAACTACGAGCAGTACTTC. Amino acid sequence: CASGETRNYEQYF.

CDR3 region: CASSHGRLSTNYGYTF. CDR3 nucleotides: TGTGCCAGCAGTCATGGACGGCTCTCAACTAACTATGGCTACACCTTC. J is TRBJ1-2 and V is TRBV12-3 or TRBV12-4; D gene unclear. The CDR3 covers 16 residues. V was clipped by 5 bases and J by 0 bases, with 16 bases between them.

V and J are TRBV9 and TRBJ1-6; no firm D call. V was clipped by 0 bases and J by 9 bases, with 10 bases between them. Looked up from germline, CDR1 is SGDLS and CDR2 is YYNGEE. The CDR3 has 14 amino acids. CDR3 nucleotides: TGTGCCAGCAGCGTAGGGCAGGAGCGTTCACCCCTCCACTTT. Protein sequence: CASSVGQERSPLHF.

J is TRBJ1-5 and V is TRBV19, with no clear D. The CDR3 length is 13 residues. Germline values: CDR1 LNHDA, CDR2 SQIVND (reference sequence). V was pared by 5 bases and J by 2 bases, with 7 bases between. CDR3 nucleotide sequence: TGTGCCAGTAGTCGAGAAGGCAATCAGCCCCAGCATTTT. It translates to CASSREGNQPQHF. The variable domain in full, with the rest retrieved from reference TRBV19 and TRBJ1-5, is DGGITQSPKYLFRKEGQNVTLSCEQNLNHDAMYWYRQDPGQGLRLIYYSQIVNDFQKGDIAEGYSVSREKKESFPLTVTSAQKNPTAFYLCASSREGNQPQHFGDGTRLSIL.

This clonotype was counted ten times or more. The chain has TRBV15 and TRBJ1-2; D is possibly TRBD1 (5 bases). The CDR3 is 14 residues long. Germline V gene data show CDR1 as LNHNV and CDR2 as YYDKDF (reference sequence). V lost 0 bases and J 2 bases, leaving 7 bases between the germline ends. CDR3 sequence: CATSRDRGNYGYTF. The CDR3 DNA reads TGTGCCACCAGCAGAGATCGGGGGAACTATGGCTACACCTTC.

This clonotype has more than one count but fewer than ten. With a much larger clone just one base away, this may be a read error. J is TRBJ2-1 and V is TRBV11-1; 9 nucleotides agree with TRBD2. The CDR3 spans 15 residues. Germline CDR1 reads SGHAT; CDR2 reads FQDESV (reference sequence). The CDR3 nucleotides are TGTGCCAGCAGCTTAGTTGCGGGAGGGGAGAATGGGCAGTTCTTC. It codes for CASSLVAGGENGQFF.

The chain links TRBV20-1 to TRBJ2-7; D not certain. CDR1 and CDR2 (germline): DFQATT, SNEGSKA (reference sequence). Trimming cost V 5 bases and J 3 bases, with 14 bases left between them. CDR3 length: 13 residues. The CDR3 sequence: CSAASGFVYEQYF. The CDR3 DNA reads as TGCAGTGCTGCTTCGGGTTTTGTCTACGAGCAGTACTTC.

Note on this clonotype: Given a much more abundant clone one base away, this may be a read error. The chain is built from TRBV9 and TRBJ2-3, with D perhaps matching TRBD2 (6 bases). The CDR3 runs to 15 residues. CDR1 is SGDLS and CDR2 is YYNGEE in the germline V gene. Between the trimmed V and J ends, which lost 0 bases and 2 bases, there was a span of 10 bases. CDR3 residues: CASSVGSSATDTQYF. CDR3 nucleotides: TGTGCCAGCAGCGTAGGATCTAGCGCCACAGATACGCAGTATTTT.